The 2 T cell receptor beta chains listed next were all sequenced from one sample in a study of T cell changes during pregnancy in multiple sclerosis. Clones were read by immunoSEQ multiplex PCR, and TCRdb kept only the in-frame ones, dropping some. The top ten clones hold approximately 1.2% of a sample with about 54,000 clones, 80% to 95% of them seen once. The sequencing used peripheral blood, collected after pregnancy. The receptors were sampled from a female donor in good health, enrolled as a control in a pregnancy study.

This rearrangement joins TRBV9 to TRBJ2-5; 9 bases are a match to TRBD2. This CDR3 has 15 residues. The ends lost 4 bases at V and 5 bases at J; junction bases unmatched: 9. The germline CDR1 and CDR2 sequences are SGDLS and YYNGEE. CDR3 region: CASSPFAGGKETQYF. The CDR3 coding sequence is TGTGCCAGCAGCCCCTTTGCGGGGGGGAAGGAGACCCAGTACTTC. Combining the CDR3 with reference TRBV9 and TRBJ2-5 gives the whole variable domain DSGVTQTPKHLITATGQRVTLRCSPRSGDLSVYWYQQSLDQGLQFLIQYYNGEERAKGNILERFSAQQFPDLHSELNLSSLELGDSALYFCASSPFAGGKETQYFGPGTRLLVL.

The chain joins TRBV5-1 to TRBJ1-1; a weak D match, TRBD1 (5 bases). The CDR3 covers 15 residues. The germline V and J ends were trimmed by 4 bases and 1 base, with 14 bases remaining between them. Per germline, CDR1 SGHRS and CDR2 YFSETQ. In DNA, the CDR3 is TGCGCCAGCAGCCCAGCAGGGCAGGCGAACACTGAAGCTTTCTTT. Protein: CASSPAGQANTEAFF.